This T cell receptor beta chain is from a study of cytomegalovirus exposure and HLA in healthy donors. Study-wide background: Around 77 million unique TCRs from HLA-typed donors made up an early data release.

V was clipped by 4 bases and J by 0 bases, with 10 bases between them. The CDR3 extends over 14 amino acids. CDR1 is MNHNS, CDR2 SASEGT, per germline. PCR primers comprised 60 Vbeta and 13 Jbeta primers. The data were produced by immunoSEQ multiplex PCR, yet TCRdb's version contains in-frame clones alone and is incomplete. This sample yields about 140,000 clones, of which around 77% are seen a single time; more than 0.85% belongs to the top ten. Only a few counts were recorded for this clone. Its antigen remains unknown. The study, taken as a whole, reports: HLA-A and HLA-B allele assignments for most subjects were reportedly predicted accurately using TCR beta sequences. TCR sequences were mostly rare, though some public TCRs occurred in many donors. In an earlier analysis, most TCR beta V segments were productive about 87% or about 30% of the time.

The TCR sequence derives from a man younger than 30 in good health and CMV-seronegative. The sample comprised PBMCs. This chain joins TRBV6-1 and TRBJ2-7; D not certain. The chain's CDR3 is CASSGEDYSYEQYF. CDR3 DNA sequence: TGTGCCAGCAGTGGTGAGGATTACTCCTACGAGCAGTACTTC.